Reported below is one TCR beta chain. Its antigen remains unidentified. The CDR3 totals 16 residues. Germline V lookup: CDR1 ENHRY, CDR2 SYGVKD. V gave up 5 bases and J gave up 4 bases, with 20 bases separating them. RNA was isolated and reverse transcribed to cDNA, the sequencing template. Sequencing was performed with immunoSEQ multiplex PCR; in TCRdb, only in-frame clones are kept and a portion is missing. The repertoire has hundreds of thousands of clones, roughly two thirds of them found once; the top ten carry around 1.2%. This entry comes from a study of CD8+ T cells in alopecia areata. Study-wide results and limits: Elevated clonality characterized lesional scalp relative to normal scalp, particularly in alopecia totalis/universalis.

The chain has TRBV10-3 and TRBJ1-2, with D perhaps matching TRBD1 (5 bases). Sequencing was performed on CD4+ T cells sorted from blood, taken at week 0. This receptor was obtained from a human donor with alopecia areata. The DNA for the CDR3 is TGTGCCATCAGTAAACAACAGGCGACTACACCCTATGGCTACACCTTC. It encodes CAISKQQATTPYGYTF.